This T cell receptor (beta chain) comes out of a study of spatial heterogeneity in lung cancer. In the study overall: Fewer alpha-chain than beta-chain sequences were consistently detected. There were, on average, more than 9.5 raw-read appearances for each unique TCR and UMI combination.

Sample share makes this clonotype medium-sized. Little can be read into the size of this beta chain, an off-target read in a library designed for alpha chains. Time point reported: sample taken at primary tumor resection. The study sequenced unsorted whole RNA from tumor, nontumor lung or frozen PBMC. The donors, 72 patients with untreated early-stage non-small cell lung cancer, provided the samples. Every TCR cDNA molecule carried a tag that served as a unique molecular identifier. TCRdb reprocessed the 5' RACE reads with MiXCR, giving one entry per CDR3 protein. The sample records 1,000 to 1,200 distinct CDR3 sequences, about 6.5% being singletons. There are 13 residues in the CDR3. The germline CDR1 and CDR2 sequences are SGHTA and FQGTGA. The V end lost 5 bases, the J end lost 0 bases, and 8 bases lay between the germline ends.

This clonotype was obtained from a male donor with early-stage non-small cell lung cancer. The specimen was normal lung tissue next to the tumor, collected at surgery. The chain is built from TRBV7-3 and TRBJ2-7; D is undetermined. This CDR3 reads CASSLHPSYEQYF. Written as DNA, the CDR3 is TGTGCCAGCAGCCTACATCCCTCCTACGAGCAGTACTTC. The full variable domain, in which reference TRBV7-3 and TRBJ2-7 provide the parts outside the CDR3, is GAGVSQTPSNKVTEKGKYVELRCDPISGHTALYWYRQSLGQGPEFLIYFQGTGAADDSGLPNDRFFAVRPEGSVSTLKIQRTERGDSAVYLCASSLHPSYEQYFGPGTRLTVT.